This is a list of T cell receptor beta chains from one sample in a study of T cells after yellow fever vaccination. MiXCR was run by TCRdb on the 5' RACE reads, yielding one entry per CDR3 protein. The data contain about 430,000 distinct CDR3 sequences, about 17% of them singletons. The specimen comprised PBMCs, sampled before the yellow fever booster vaccination. Receptors were obtained from a man younger than 35 who received the YFV17D yellow fever vaccine. The CDR3 runs from the conserved cysteine through the conserved F or W. Fields, in order: clone size, J gene, D gene, V gene, CDR3 protein, CDR3 DNA. The D gene is left open where the match is weak. For some rows the clone size is stated as once, few or many, or as a class when expanded; others skip it.

clone size: NA
J gene: TRBJ2-5
D gene: NA
V gene: TRBV5-1
CDR3 protein: CASSLDLRGETQYF
CDR3 DNA: TGCGCCAGCAGCTTGGATTTACGGGGGGAGACCCAGTACTTC

clone size: few
J gene: TRBJ2-7
D gene: NA
V gene: TRBV7-2
CDR3 protein: CASSPTTGTGSREQYF
CDR3 DNA: TGTGCCAGCAGCCCGACTACCGGGACGGGGAGTCGTGAGCAGTACTTC

clone size: few
J gene: TRBJ2-5
D gene: TRBD1
V gene: TRBV18
CDR3 protein: CASSPGQGSQETQYF
CDR3 DNA: TGTGCCAGCTCACCAGGACAGGGGAGCCAAGAGACCCAGTACTTC

clone size: many
J gene: TRBJ2-2
D gene: NA
V gene: TRBV11-2
CDR3 protein: CASSLSRHTGELFF
CDR3 DNA: TGTGCCAGCAGCTTATCCAGGCACACCGGGGAGCTGTTTTTT

clone size: few
J gene: TRBJ2-3
D gene: NA
V gene: TRBV7-2
CDR3 protein: CASSSIYFGTDTQYF
CDR3 DNA: TGTGCCAGCAGCTCCATCTATTTCGGCACAGATACGCAGTATTTT

clone size: NA
J gene: TRBJ1-1
D gene: TRBD1
V gene: TRBV7-2
CDR3 protein: CASRRDRGNTEAFF
CDR3 DNA: TGTGCCAGCCGCAGGGACAGGGGAAACACTGAAGCTTTCTTT

clone size: few
J gene: TRBJ2-2
D gene: NA
V gene: TRBV29-1
CDR3 protein: CSVVQANTGELFF
CDR3 DNA: TGCAGCGTTGTTCAGGCGAACACCGGGGAGCTGTTTTTT

clone size: NA
J gene: TRBJ1-1
D gene: NA
V gene: TRBV7-6
CDR3 protein: CASSLGSDTEAFF
CDR3 DNA: TGTGCCAGCAGCTTAGGGTCGGACACTGAAGCTTTCTTT

clone size: NA
J gene: TRBJ1-5
D gene: TRBD1
V gene: TRBV9
CDR3 protein: CASSSSGQGNQPQHF
CDR3 DNA: TGTGCCAGCAGCTCATCGGGACAGGGCAATCAGCCCCAGCATTTT

clone size: NA
J gene: TRBJ1-5
D gene: NA
V gene: TRBV6-6
CDR3 protein: CASSYSFEGGEGNQPQHF
CDR3 DNA: TGTGCCAGCAGTTACTCTTTCGAAGGCGGCGAGGGCAATCAGCCCCAGCATTTT

clone size: few
J gene: TRBJ2-3
D gene: NA
V gene: TRBV6-2/TRBV6-3
CDR3 protein: CASSYRGITDTQYF
CDR3 DNA: TGTGCCAGCAGTTATAGGGGTATCACAGATACGCAGTATTTT

clone size: few
J gene: TRBJ2-3
D gene: NA
V gene: TRBV6-2/TRBV6-3
CDR3 protein: CASSDDLGQYTDTQYF
CDR3 DNA: TGTGCCAGCAGTGACGACCTTGGACAGTACACAGATACGCAGTATTTT

clone size: few
J gene: TRBJ1-5
D gene: NA
V gene: TRBV29-1
CDR3 protein: CSVGGGLNQPQHF
CDR3 DNA: TGCAGCGTTGGGGGGGGATTGAATCAGCCCCAGCATTTT

clone size: few
J gene: TRBJ2-1
D gene: TRBD2
V gene: TRBV7-2
CDR3 protein: CASSFSGGGPREQFF
CDR3 DNA: TGTGCCAGCAGCTTTAGCGGGGGGGGCCCACGGGAGCAGTTCTTC

clone size: few
J gene: TRBJ1-5
D gene: NA
V gene: TRBV6-2/TRBV6-3
CDR3 protein: CASSYSNGRAAHF
CDR3 DNA: TGTGCCAGCAGTTACTCGAATGGCAGGGCAGCGCATTTT

clone size: few
J gene: TRBJ1-2
D gene: TRBD1
V gene: TRBV7-2
CDR3 protein: CASSLVRTGGSYTF
CDR3 DNA: TGTGCCAGCAGCTTAGTGCGGACAGGGGGTAGCTACACCTTC

clone size: once
J gene: TRBJ2-7
D gene: TRBD1
V gene: TRBV7-3
CDR3 protein: CASSLDGTGVYEQYF
CDR3 DNA: TGTGCCAGCAGCTTAGACGGGACAGGGGTATACGAGCAGTACTTC

clone size: NA
J gene: TRBJ1-1
D gene: NA
V gene: TRBV18
CDR3 protein: CASSPRYGILTNTEAFF
CDR3 DNA: TGTGCCAGCTCACCACGGTATGGGATTCTTACGAACACTGAAGCTTTCTTT

clone size: few
J gene: TRBJ2-7
D gene: NA
V gene: TRBV27
CDR3 protein: CASSARTPWEQYF
CDR3 DNA: TGTGCCAGCAGTGCCCGGACCCCCTGGGAGCAGTACTTC

clone size: NA
J gene: TRBJ2-3
D gene: NA
V gene: TRBV27
CDR3 protein: CASYSLGSTDTQYF
CDR3 DNA: TGTGCCAGTTACTCCCTAGGGAGCACAGATACGCAGTATTTT

clone size: many
J gene: TRBJ2-6
D gene: TRBD1
V gene: TRBV5-1
CDR3 protein: CASSRDRAGANVLTF
CDR3 DNA: TGCGCCAGCAGCCGTGACAGGGCTGGGGCCAACGTCCTGACTTTC

clone size: NA
J gene: TRBJ2-3
D gene: NA
V gene: TRBV20-1
CDR3 protein: CSAVTLASTDTQYF
CDR3 DNA: TGCAGTGCTGTAACCCTAGCTAGCACAGATACGCAGTATTTT

clone size: NA
J gene: TRBJ2-2
D gene: TRBD2
V gene: TRBV29-1
CDR3 protein: CSGEGPNTGELFF
CDR3 DNA: TGCAGCGGGGAGGGACCGAACACCGGGGAGCTGTTTTTT